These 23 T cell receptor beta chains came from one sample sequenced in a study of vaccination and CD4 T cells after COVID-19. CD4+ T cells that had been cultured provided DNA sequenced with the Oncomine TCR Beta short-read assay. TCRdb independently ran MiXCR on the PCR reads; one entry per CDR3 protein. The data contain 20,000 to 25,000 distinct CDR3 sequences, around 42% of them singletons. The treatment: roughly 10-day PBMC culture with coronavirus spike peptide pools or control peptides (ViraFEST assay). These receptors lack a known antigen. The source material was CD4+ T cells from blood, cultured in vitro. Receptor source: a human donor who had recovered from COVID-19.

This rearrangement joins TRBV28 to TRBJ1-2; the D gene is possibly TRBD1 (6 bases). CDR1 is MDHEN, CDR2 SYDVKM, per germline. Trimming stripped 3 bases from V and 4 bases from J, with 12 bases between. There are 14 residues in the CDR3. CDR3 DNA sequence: TGTGCCAGCAGTTTTTCGGGGGCGGGCTATGGCTACACCTTC. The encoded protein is CASSFSGAGYGYTF.

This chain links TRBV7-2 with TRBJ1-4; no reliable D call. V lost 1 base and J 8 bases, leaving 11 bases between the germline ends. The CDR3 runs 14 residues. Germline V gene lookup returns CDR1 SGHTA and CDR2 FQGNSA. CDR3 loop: CASSLVLLSEKLFF. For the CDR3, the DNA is TGTGCCAGCAGCTTAGTACTGCTTAGCGAAAAACTGTTTTTT.

The CDR3 nucleotides are TGTGCCAGCAAAGCCGGACAGGGATATTCACCCCTCCACTTT. It is translated as CASKAGQGYSPLHF. The chain couples TRBV28 to TRBJ1-6; 8 bases map to TRBD1. Germline V gives CDR1 MDHEN, CDR2 SYDVKM. After removal of 7 bases from V and 8 bases from J, the junction contained 7 bases not matched to a gene. This CDR3 has 14 residues.

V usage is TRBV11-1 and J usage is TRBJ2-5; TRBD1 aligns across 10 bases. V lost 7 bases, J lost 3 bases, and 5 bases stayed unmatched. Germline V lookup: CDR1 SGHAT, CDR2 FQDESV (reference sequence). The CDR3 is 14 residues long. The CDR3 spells CASNSGTGEETQYF. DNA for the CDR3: TGTGCCAGCAACTCGGGGACAGGGGAAGAGACCCAGTACTTC.

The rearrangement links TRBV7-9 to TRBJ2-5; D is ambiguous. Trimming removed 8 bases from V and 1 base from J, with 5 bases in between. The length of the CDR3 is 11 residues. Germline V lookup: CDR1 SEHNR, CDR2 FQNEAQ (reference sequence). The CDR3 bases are TGTGCCAGCCAGCCCCAAGAGACCCAGTACTTC. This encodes CASQPQETQYF.

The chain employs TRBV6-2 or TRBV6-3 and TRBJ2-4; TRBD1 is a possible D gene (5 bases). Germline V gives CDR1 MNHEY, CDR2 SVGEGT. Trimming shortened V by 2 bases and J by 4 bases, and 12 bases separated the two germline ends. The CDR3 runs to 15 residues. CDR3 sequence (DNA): TGTGCCAGCAGTTACCCCGGGCAGGGAAAAAACATTCAGTACTTC. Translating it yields CASSYPGQGKNIQYF.

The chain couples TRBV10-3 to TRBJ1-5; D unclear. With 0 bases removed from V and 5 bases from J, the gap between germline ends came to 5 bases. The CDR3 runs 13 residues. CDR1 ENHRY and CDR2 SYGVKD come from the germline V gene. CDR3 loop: CAISESMDQPQHF. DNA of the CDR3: TGTGCCATCAGTGAGTCGATGGATCAGCCCCAGCATTTT.

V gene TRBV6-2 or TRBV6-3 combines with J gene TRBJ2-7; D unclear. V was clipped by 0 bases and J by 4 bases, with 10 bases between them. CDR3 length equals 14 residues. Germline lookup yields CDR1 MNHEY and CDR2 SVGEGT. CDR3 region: CASSYSGRPYEQYF. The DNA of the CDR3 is TGTGCCAGCAGTTACTCGGGCAGGCCGTACGAGCAGTACTTC.

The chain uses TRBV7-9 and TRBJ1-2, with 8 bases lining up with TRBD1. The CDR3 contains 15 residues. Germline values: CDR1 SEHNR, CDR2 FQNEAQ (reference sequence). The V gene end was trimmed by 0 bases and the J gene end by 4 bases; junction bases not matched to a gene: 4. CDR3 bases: TGTGCCAGCAGCTTAGCTGGACAGGGCGGCTATGGCTACACCTTC. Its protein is CASSLAGQGGYGYTF.

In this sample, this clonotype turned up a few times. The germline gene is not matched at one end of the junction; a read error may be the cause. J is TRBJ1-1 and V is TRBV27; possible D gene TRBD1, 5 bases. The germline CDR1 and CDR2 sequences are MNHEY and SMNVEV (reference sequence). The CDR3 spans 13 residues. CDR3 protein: CASRLGVNTEAFF. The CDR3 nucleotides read TGTGCCAGCCGTTTGGGGGTGAACACTGAAGCTTTCTTT.

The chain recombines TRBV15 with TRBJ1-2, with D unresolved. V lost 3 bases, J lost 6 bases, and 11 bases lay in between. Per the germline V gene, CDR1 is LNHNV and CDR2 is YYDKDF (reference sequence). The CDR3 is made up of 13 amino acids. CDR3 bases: TGTGCCACCAGCAGCAGACTTGGGAATGGCTACACCTTC. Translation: CATSSRLGNGYTF.

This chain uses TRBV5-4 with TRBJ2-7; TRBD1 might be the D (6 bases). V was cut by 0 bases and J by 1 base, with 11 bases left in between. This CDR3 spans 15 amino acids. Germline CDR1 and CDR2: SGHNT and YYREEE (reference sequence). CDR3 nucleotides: TGTGCCAGCAGCTTGGTGATGGGGACATCCTACGAGCAGTACTTC. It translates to CASSLVMGTSYEQYF.

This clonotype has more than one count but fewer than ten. CDR3 protein: CASRTGITSNQPQHF. The CDR3 DNA reads TGTGCCAGCAGGACAGGGATAACTAGCAATCAGCCCCAGCATTTT. The V gene is TRBV6-1, the J gene TRBJ1-5; TRBD1 matches at 7 bases. The CDR3 is 15 residues long. After removal of 6 bases from V and 0 bases from J, the junction contained 5 bases not matched to a gene. Germline CDR1 and CDR2: MNHNS and SASEGT.

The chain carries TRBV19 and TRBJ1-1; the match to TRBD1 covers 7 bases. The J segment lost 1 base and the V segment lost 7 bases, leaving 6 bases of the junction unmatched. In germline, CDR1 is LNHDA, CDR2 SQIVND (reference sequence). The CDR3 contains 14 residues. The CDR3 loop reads CASINRGENTEAFF. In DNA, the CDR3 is TGTGCCAGTATCAACAGGGGTGAGAACACTGAAGCTTTCTTT.

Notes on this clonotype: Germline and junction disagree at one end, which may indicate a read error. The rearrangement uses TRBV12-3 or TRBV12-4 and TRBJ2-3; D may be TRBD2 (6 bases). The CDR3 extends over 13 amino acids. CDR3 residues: CASSQLIGTPAGF. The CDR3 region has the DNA TGTGCCAGCAGTCAATTGATAGGGACTCCGGCAGGTTTT.

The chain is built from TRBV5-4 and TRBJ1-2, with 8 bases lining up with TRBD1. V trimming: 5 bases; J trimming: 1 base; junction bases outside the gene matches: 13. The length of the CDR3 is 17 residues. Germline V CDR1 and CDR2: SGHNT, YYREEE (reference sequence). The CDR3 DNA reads TGTGCCAGCAGTCCTCGGGGGACAGGACCTAATAACTATGGCTACACCTTC. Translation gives CASSPRGTGPNNYGYTF.

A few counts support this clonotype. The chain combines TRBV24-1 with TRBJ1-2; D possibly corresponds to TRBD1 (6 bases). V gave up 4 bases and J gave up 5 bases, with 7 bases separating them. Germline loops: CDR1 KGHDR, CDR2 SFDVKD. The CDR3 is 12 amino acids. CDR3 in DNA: TGTGCCACCAGTGAGAGGGGGTATGGCTACACCTTC. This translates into CATSERGYGYTF.

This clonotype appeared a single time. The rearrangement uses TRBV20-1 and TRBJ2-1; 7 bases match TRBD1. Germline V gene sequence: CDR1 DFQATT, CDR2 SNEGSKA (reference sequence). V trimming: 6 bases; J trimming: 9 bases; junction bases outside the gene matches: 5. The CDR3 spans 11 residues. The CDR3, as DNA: TGCAGTGCCGGAGACAGGGTTGAGCAGTTCTTC. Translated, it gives CSAGDRVEQFF.

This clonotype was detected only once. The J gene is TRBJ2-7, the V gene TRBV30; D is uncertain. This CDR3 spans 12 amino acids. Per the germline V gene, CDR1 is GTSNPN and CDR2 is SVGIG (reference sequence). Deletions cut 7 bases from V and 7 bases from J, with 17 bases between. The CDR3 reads CAFGRGMGEQYF. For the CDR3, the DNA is TGTGCCTTCGGGCGTGGAATGGGTGAGCAGTACTTC.

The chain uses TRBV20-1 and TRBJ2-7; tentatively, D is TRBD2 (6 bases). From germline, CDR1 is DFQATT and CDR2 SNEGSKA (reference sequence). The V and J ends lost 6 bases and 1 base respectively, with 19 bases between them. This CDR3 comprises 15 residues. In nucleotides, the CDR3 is TGCAGTGCCGCAGCCCCGCGGGACTTTTCCTACGAGCAGTACTTC. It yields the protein CSAAAPRDFSYEQYF.

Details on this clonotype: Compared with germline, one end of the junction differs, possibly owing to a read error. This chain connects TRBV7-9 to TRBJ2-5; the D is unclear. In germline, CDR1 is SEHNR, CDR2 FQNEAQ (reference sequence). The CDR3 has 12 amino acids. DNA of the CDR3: TGTGCCAGCAGCTTAGCGCGAGAGGCCCAGTACTTC. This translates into CASSLAREAQYF. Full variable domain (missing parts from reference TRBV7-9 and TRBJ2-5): DTGVSQNPRHKITKRGQNVTFRCDPISEHNRLYWYRQTLGQGPEFLTYFQNEAQLEKSRLLSDRFSAERPKGSFSTLEIQRTEQGDSAMYLCASSLAREAQYFGPGTRLLVL.

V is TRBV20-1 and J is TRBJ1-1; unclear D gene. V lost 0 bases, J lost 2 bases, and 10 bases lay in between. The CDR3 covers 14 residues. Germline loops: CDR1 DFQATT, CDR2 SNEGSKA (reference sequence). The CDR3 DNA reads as TGCAGTGCTAGAGATTGGGGAGTTAACACTGAAGCTTTCTTT. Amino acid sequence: CSARDWGVNTEAFF.

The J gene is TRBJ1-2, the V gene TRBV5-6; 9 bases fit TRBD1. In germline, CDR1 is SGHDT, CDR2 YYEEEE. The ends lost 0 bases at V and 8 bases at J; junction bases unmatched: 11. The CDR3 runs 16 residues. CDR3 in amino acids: CASSLAPGTGRLGYTF. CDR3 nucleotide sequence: TGTGCCAGCAGCTTGGCTCCCGGGACAGGGCGTCTCGGCTACACCTTC.